These T cell receptor beta chains were read from a single sample in a study of CD8+CD57+ T cells in acquired aplastic anemia. MiXCR, run by TCRdb on the reads, gives a single entry per CDR3 protein. The repertoire includes 150,000 to 200,000 distinct CDR3 sequences, about 47% of them detected once, and around 3% sits in the top ten. Input material: sorted CD4+, CD8+, or CD8+CD57+ T cells (not recorded which) from PBMCs. These receptors came from a human donor in good health. Both conserved end residues are part of each CDR3. D genes are given only for firm matches. Expanded clones are given a class, and other clones once, few, many or no size at all.

D gene	V gene	clone size	J gene	CDR3 DNA	CDR3 protein
TRBD1	TRBV25-1	NA	TRBJ2-7	TGTGCCAGCGCTAGACAGGGGTATTCCTACGAGCAGTACTTC	CASARQGYSYEQYF
NA	TRBV6-1	many	TRBJ1-5	TGTGCCAGCACTCCTTGGGGCAATCAGCCCCAGCATTTT	CASTPWGNQPQHF
TRBD2	TRBV11-2	once	TRBJ2-7	TGTGCCAGCAGCTTTGGACTAGCGGGCCGGGGCTCCTACGAGCAGTACTTC	CASSFGLAGRGSYEQYF
NA	TRBV7-2	NA	TRBJ2-6	TGTGCCAGCAGCTTATCGGGCTCTGGGGCCAACGTCCTGACTTTC	CASSLSGSGANVLTF
NA	TRBV5-5	many	TRBJ2-7	TGTGCCAGCAGCATGGACCGCCAGGAAGCGTACGAGCAGTACTTC	CASSMDRQEAYEQYF
TRBD1	TRBV28	few	TRBJ1-3	TGTGCCAGCAGACCAGACAGGGCTGGAAACACCATATATTTT	CASRPDRAGNTIYF
TRBD1	TRBV10-3	NA	TRBJ1-2	TGTGCCATCCGGACAGGGGGCGAACTCTATGGCTACACCTTC	CAIRTGGELYGYTF
TRBD1	TRBV2	NA	TRBJ1-6	TGTGCCAGCAGTAAAACAGGGGTGGCTTCACCCCTCCACTTT	CASSKTGVASPLHF
TRBD2	TRBV2	few	TRBJ2-7	TGTGCCAGCCCCTCATCGCCTAGCGGGGACTACGAGCAGTACTTC	CASPSSPSGDYEQYF
NA	TRBV20-1	NA	TRBJ2-3	TGCAGTGCGGCCGGGACCACAGATACGCAGTATTTT	CSAAGTTDTQYF
TRBD2	TRBV9	many	TRBJ2-3	TGTGCCAGCAGCGACGGGAGGGGGACTGCAACAGATACGCAGTATTTT	CASSDGRGTATDTQYF
NA	TRBV10-3	once	TRBJ1-1	TGTGCAAGCCCCGAAGATGGGGACACTGAAGCTTTCTTT	CASPEDGDTEAFF
NA	TRBV12-3/TRBV12-4	many	TRBJ1-6	TGTGCCAGCAGTAGTACTGGGGGTAATTCACCCCTCCACTTT	CASSSTGGNSPLHF
TRBD1	TRBV10-1	NA	TRBJ2-3	TGCGTCAGCAAACAGGGGGTGGGAGATACGCAGTATTTT	CVSKQGVGDTQYF
NA	TRBV20-1	NA	TRBJ1-6	TGCAGTGCCAGAGCCGGGGGCAGCTCCTATAATTCACCCCTCCACTTT	CSARAGGSSYNSPLHF
NA	TRBV2	many	TRBJ2-7	TGTGCCAGCAGGAAGGACAGTCAACAAGGGTACTCCTACGAGCAGTACTTC	CASRKDSQQGYSYEQYF
TRBD2	TRBV7-2	NA	TRBJ2-1	TGTGCCAGCAGCCCCCTAGTGGCGGGGGAGTACGATGAGCAGTTCTTC	CASSPLVAGEYDEQFF